This T cell receptor beta chain was obtained from a study of T cells in Graves' hyperthyroidism and ophthalmopathy. Germline CDR1 reads GTSNPN; CDR2 reads SVGIG (reference sequence). This CDR3 region has 15 residues. V was clipped by 2 bases and J by 5 bases, with 16 bases between them. Thyroid ultrasound, orbital computed tomography, clinical symptoms, and serum thyroxine and TRAb underpinned diagnoses. The TCR beta CDR3 regions underwent amplification using RNA transcripts as the source. RT-PCR in the first round (using the HTBI primer set) targeted the TCR CDR3. MiXCR, applied by TCRdb to the multiplex PCR reads, yields one record per CDR3 protein. In the table there are approximately 530,000 distinct CDR3 sequences, approximately 20% of which are singletons. Overall study results and limits: With a median lead of around 6.7 months before onset, the model predicted ophthalmopathy. Classification by a 13 V-J model distinguished ophthalmopathy from stable hyperthyroidism.

This clonotype was seen at least ten times. Its antigen is unidentified. Sequences were obtained from blood. The gene calls are TRBV30 and TRBJ1-5; tentatively, D is TRBD1 (5 bases). This TCR was sampled from a middle-aged man with Graves' ophthalmopathy. CDR3 loop: CAWSRGLHLDQPQHF. CDR3 nucleotides: TGTGCCTGGAGTCGGGGACTCCACTTGGATCAGCCCCAGCATTTT.